The rows below give T cell receptor beta chains drawn from one sample of a study of blood T cell repertoires in COVID-19. The data were produced by immunoSEQ multiplex PCR, yet TCRdb's version contains in-frame clones alone and is incomplete. Altogether more than 400,000 clones are present, roughly 87% being singletons, with the ten largest covering 0.7%. The sample consisted of PBMCs or T cells enriched from blood (not recorded which). All receptors come from a woman younger than 30 who had recovered from COVID-19. Each CDR3 is given with its conserved first and last residue. D genes are given only for firm matches. The listing skips clone size in some rows; elsewhere it reads once, few, many or a size class.

v_call,d_call,j_call,clone_size,cdr3_nt,cdr3_aa
TRBV6-5,NA,TRBJ2-3,NA,TGTGCCAGCAGTCTACAGGGATACACAGATACGCAGTATTTT,CASSLQGYTDTQYF
TRBV6-2/TRBV6-3,TRBD1,TRBJ1-1,NA,TGTGCCAGCAGTACTCGGACAGGGTTGGCTTTCTTT,CASSTRTGLAFF
TRBV25-1,TRBD1,TRBJ1-2,NA,TGTGCCAGCAGCCTCCCGGGACAGGGGGGGATTGGCTATGGCTACACCTTC,CASSLPGQGGIGYGYTF
TRBV4-2,TRBD1,TRBJ2-7,NA,TGTGCCAGCAGCCAAGCTGAAACAGGGGATGGGTCCTACGAGCAGTACTTC,CASSQAETGDGSYEQYF
TRBV11-3,TRBD1,TRBJ2-3,NA,TGTGCCAGCAGCTTAGGGGGACAGGGTGCAGATACGCAGTATTTT,CASSLGGQGADTQYF
TRBV6-5,NA,TRBJ1-4,NA,TGTGCCAGCGAAACCGAAGAGGAAAAACTGTTTTTT,CASETEEEKLFF
TRBV28,NA,TRBJ1-5,NA,TGTGCCAGCGGTCGGGGGAATCAGCCCCAGCATTTT,CASGRGNQPQHF
TRBV18,NA,TRBJ2-7,NA,TGTGCCAGCTCACGGGCAGCTTCCTACGAGCAGTACTTC,CASSRAASYEQYF
TRBV4-1,TRBD1,TRBJ2-7,NA,TGCGCCAGCAGCCAAGATTGGGGGACAGGGGGCGGTGAGCAGTACTTC,CASSQDWGTGGGEQYF
TRBV11-2,NA,TRBJ1-1,NA,TGTGCCAGCAGCTTTCTAGACAGGTTCGGGACTGAAGCTTTCTTT,CASSFLDRFGTEAFF
TRBV12-5,TRBD1,TRBJ1-5,NA,TGTGCTAGTGGTTTGGTAAGGGAGACGGGAGGGGACAGGGGACCTAGCAATCAGCCCCAGCATTTT,CASGLVRETGGDRGPSNQPQHF
TRBV20-1,TRBD2,TRBJ2-7,NA,TGCAGTGCTAGTGCGGGGGGTTACGAGCAGTACTTC,CSASAGGYEQYF
TRBV7-9,NA,TRBJ1-1,NA,TGTGCCAGCAGCTTAGAGGGTGTTAGCGCTGAAGCTTTCTTT,CASSLEGVSAEAFF
TRBV7-8,NA,TRBJ2-3,NA,TGTGCCAGCAGCCCCAGAGGGGGGGCTGGCACAGATACGCAGTATTTT,CASSPRGGAGTDTQYF
TRBV18,TRBD1,TRBJ2-3,NA,TGTGCCAGCTCACCCGGATATCGACAGGGGGCAGATACGCAGTATTTT,CASSPGYRQGADTQYF
TRBV29-1,NA,TRBJ1-6,NA,TGCAGCGTTGAAGAGGGAGCTACAGGGATCATGGATAATTCACCCCTCCACTTT,CSVEEGATGIMDNSPLHF
TRBV28,NA,TRBJ1-1,NA,TGTGCCACCACCCGGCAGGCCCGGGGCACTGAAGCTTTCTTT,CATTRQARGTEAFF
TRBV5-8,NA,TRBJ2-5,NA,TGTGCCAGCAACATACGTATCGGGTCCCCGGAGACCCAGTACTTC,CASNIRIGSPETQYF
TRBV5-1,TRBD2,TRBJ2-1,NA,TGCGCCAGCAGCATGGGTACTAGCGGGGACAATGAGCAGTTCTTC,CASSMGTSGDNEQFF
TRBV2,NA,TRBJ2-3,NA,TGTGCCAGCAGTCCACTCGATGCGCAGTATTTT,CASSPLDAQYF
TRBV7-8,TRBD1,TRBJ1-2,NA,TGTGCCAGCAGCTTACCCCAGACAGGGGCACTCCTCTATGGCTACACCTTC,CASSLPQTGALLYGYTF
TRBV20-1,TRBD2,TRBJ2-2,once,TGCAGTGCTAGTCGAGCGGGGGACGGGGAGCTGTTTTTT,CSASRAGDGELFF
TRBV5-1,TRBD2,TRBJ2-7,NA,TGCGCCAGCAGCTTGGGTTGGCAGCGGGGGGAAGGGTTGAACGAGCAGTACTTC,CASSLGWQRGEGLNEQYF
TRBV4-1,NA,TRBJ1-2,NA,TGCGCCAGCAGCCAAGTAAAGGGGGTATTATATGGCTACACCTTC,CASSQVKGVLYGYTF
TRBV11-2,NA,TRBJ2-2,NA,TGTGCCAGCAGTTTAGGGGCCGGCACCACCGGGGAGCTGTTTTTT,CASSLGAGTTGELFF
TRBV30,TRBD1,TRBJ1-3,NA,TGTGCCTGGAGTGTACAGGGGGCGCAGACCATATATTTT,CAWSVQGAQTIYF
TRBV9,NA,TRBJ2-3,NA,TGTGCCAGCAGCCCTCCGGGGGGCGAAGATACGCAGTATTTT,CASSPPGGEDTQYF
TRBV12-3/TRBV12-4,NA,TRBJ1-2,NA,TGTGCCAGCAGTTTCACCCAGACTAGTTACACCTTC,CASSFTQTSYTF
TRBV6-5,TRBD2,TRBJ2-1,NA,TGTGCCAGCAAACCAAGCGGGGGGTTAGATGAGCAGTTCTTC,CASKPSGGLDEQFF
TRBV5-1,NA,TRBJ1-1,NA,TGCGCCAGCAGCCCGGAGGAGCGGTTGGGGACAAGAAGGAACACTGAAGCTTTCTTT,CASSPEERLGTRRNTEAFF
TRBV5-1,TRBD2,TRBJ2-1,NA,TGCGCCAGCAGCTTGACCGGGGGGGACGATGAGCAGTTCTTC,CASSLTGGDDEQFF
TRBV4-1,TRBD1,TRBJ1-4,NA,TGCGCCAGCAGCCAGGCCCCGGGACAGGGGGAGCCTAATGAAAAACTGTTTTTT,CASSQAPGQGEPNEKLFF
TRBV5-4,TRBD2,TRBJ2-1,NA,TGTGCCAGCAGCTCGACCCTTACTAGCGGGGGGGATACCTACAATGAGCAGTTCTTC,CASSSTLTSGGDTYNEQFF
TRBV9,NA,TRBJ1-1,NA,TGTGCCAGCAGCCCCCAGAACACTGAAGCTTTCTTT,CASSPQNTEAFF
TRBV6-1,NA,TRBJ2-1,NA,TGTGCCAGCAGTGAGCTCAGCCCGGACACAGGGACATACAATGAGCAGTTCTTC,CASSELSPDTGTYNEQFF
TRBV19,TRBD2,TRBJ2-1,NA,TGTGCCAGTAGTATACTCAGCGGGGGGCGGAATGAGCAGTTCTTC,CASSILSGGRNEQFF
TRBV28,NA,TRBJ1-5,NA,TGTGCCAGCAATCAGGGCCCCGGGAGGGAACAGCCCCAGCATTTT,CASNQGPGREQPQHF
TRBV14,TRBD1,TRBJ2-7,many,TGTGCCAGCAGCGTCCGGGACAGATACGAGCAGTACTTC,CASSVRDRYEQYF
TRBV15,NA,TRBJ2-2,once,TGTGCCACCAGCAGAGATCTGCGGGGCGGGGAGCTGTTTTTT,CATSRDLRGGELFF
TRBV10-2,NA,TRBJ1-2,once,TGCGCCAGCAGCGAGGGCCGCTATGGCTACACCTTC,CASSEGRYGYTF
TRBV3-1/TRBV3-2,NA,TRBJ1-1,NA,TGTGCCAGCAGCCCCCCGACAGGGAACACTGAAGCTTTCTTT,CASSPPTGNTEAFF
TRBV4-1,TRBD1,TRBJ2-1,NA,TGCGCCAGCAGCCAAGAACAGGGACAGACCTACAATGAGCAGTTCTTC,CASSQEQGQTYNEQFF
TRBV7-8,TRBD2,TRBJ2-3,NA,TGTGCCAGCAGCTTACAGCGGGGGGGCCTAGGTACGCAGTATTTT,CASSLQRGGLGTQYF
TRBV6-5,TRBD1,TRBJ1-5,once,TGTGCCAGCAGGGGGACAGGGGGCTACAATCAGCCCCAGCATTTT,CASRGTGGYNQPQHF
TRBV28,TRBD1,TRBJ1-6,NA,TGTGCCAGCAGGATGACAGGGGGCAATTCACCCCTCCACTTT,CASRMTGGNSPLHF
TRBV5-1,NA,TRBJ2-2,NA,TGCGCCAGCAGCTCCTACTCCTCACCCGAGCCCGGGGAGCTGTTTTTT,CASSSYSSPEPGELFF
TRBV5-1,NA,TRBJ1-4,NA,TGCGCCAGCAGCTTGGTGTTTGGCAGGGGAAGCGAAAAACTGTTTTTT,CASSLVFGRGSEKLFF
TRBV2,NA,TRBJ2-1,NA,TGTGCCAGCAGTGAATTAGAGGGCAATGAGCAGTTCTTC,CASSELEGNEQFF
TRBV2,TRBD1,TRBJ1-2,few,TGTGCCAGCTTGAACCGGGACAGACTCTATGGCTACACCTTC,CASLNRDRLYGYTF
TRBV10-1,NA,TRBJ1-1,few,TGCGCCAGCAACCCCCTAGAAGCTTTCTTT,CASNPLEAFF
TRBV2,TRBD1,TRBJ1-1,NA,TGTGCCAGCAGAGGAGTACAGGGGGGCACTGAAGCTTTCTTT,CASRGVQGGTEAFF
TRBV29-1,NA,TRBJ1-1,NA,TGCAGCGTTGGTAAATACGGGTCGGACACTGAAGCTTTCTTT,CSVGKYGSDTEAFF
TRBV5-6,TRBD1,TRBJ1-5,NA,TGTGCCAGCAGTCCGTACGGACAGGGCTATAGCAATCAGCCCCAGCATTTT,CASSPYGQGYSNQPQHF